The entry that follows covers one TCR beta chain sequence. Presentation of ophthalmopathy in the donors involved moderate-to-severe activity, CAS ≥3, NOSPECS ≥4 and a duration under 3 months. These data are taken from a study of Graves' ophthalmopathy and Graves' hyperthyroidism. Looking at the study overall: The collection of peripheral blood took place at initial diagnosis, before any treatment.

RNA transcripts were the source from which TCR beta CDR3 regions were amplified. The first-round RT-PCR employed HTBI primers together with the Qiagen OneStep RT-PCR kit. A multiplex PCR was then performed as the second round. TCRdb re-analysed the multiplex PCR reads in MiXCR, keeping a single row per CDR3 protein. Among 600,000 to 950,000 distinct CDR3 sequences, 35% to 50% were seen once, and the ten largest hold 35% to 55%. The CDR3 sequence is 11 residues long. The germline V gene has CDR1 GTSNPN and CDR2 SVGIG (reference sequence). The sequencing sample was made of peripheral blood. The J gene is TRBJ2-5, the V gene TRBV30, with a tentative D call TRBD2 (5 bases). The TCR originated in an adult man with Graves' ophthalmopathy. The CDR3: CGAGRRETQYF. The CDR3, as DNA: TGTGGGGCGGGCCGGAGAGAGACCCAGTACTTC.